Below are 25 T cell receptor beta chains sequenced from a single sample in a study of T-cell memory formation after mild COVID-19. Each CDR3 protein is one row after TCRdb ran MiXCR on the 5' RACE reads. This table has roughly 450,000 distinct CDR3 sequences, roughly 18% appearing once. The material sequenced was PBMCs or a T cell subset sorted from them (not recorded which). The receptors here all came from a man aged 18 to 35 who had mild COVID-19 (a few samples of this study predate the infection). Cell type and time point are not known.

The rearrangement uses TRBV14 and TRBJ2-3; TRBD2 might be the D (6 bases). From germline, CDR1 is SGHDN and CDR2 FVKESK. This CDR3 is built from 16 residues. V was cut by 0 bases and J by 1 base, with 11 bases left in between. The CDR3 region is CASSQDLGGRTDTQYF. In nucleotides, the CDR3 is TGTGCCAGCAGCCAAGATCTAGGAGGGCGCACAGATACGCAGTATTTT.

The chain recombines TRBV4-2 with TRBJ2-7; D unresolved. The CDR3 loop spans 14 amino acids. The V end lost 1 base, the J end lost 4 bases, and 11 bases lay between the germline ends. CDR1 and CDR2 from the germline V gene are LGHNA and YNFKEQ. CDR3 loop: CASSQGAHEYEQYF. DNA for the CDR3: TGTGCCAGCAGCCAAGGTGCCCATGAATACGAGCAGTACTTC.

The gene calls are TRBV7-3 and TRBJ2-5; the D gene is possibly TRBD2 (7 bases). Germline V CDR1 and CDR2: SGHTA, FQGTGA. CDR3 size: 15 residues. Between the trimmed V and J ends, which lost 6 bases and 4 bases, there was a span of 18 bases. The CDR3 DNA is TGTGCCAGCAGATTCTCTGGGGGGGCCGGAGAGACCCAGTACTTC. It codes for CASRFSGGAGETQYF.

This clonotype was seen many times. The chain links TRBV29-1 to TRBJ2-5; 8 bases agree with TRBD2. V dropped 1 base and J dropped 0; count of bases not matched to a gene: 4. CDR3 length: 15 amino acids. Per the germline V gene, CDR1 is SQVTM and CDR2 is ANQGSEA. Here the CDR3 DNA reads TGCAGCGTTGAAGGAGGGCGGGGGGACCAAGAGACCCAGTACTTC. Translation gives CSVEGGRGDQETQYF. Complete variable domain (other parts from reference TRBV29-1 and TRBJ2-5): SAVISQKPSRDICQRGTSLTIQCQVDSQVTMMFWYRQQPGQSLTLIATANQGSEATYESGFVIDKFPISRPNLTFSTLTVSNMSPEDSSIYLCSVEGGRGDQETQYFGPGTRLLVL.

A few counts support this clonotype. This chain connects TRBV5-1 to TRBJ2-5, with no clear D. The CDR3 totals 12 residues. Trimming stripped 2 bases from V and 10 bases from J, with 12 bases between. Germline-derived CDR1 and CDR2 are SGHRS and YFSETQ. The CDR3 nucleotides read TGCGCCAGCAGCTTCCCTCAGCGTATCCAGTACTTC. It yields the protein CASSFPQRIQYF. The variable domain in full, completed from reference TRBV5-1 and TRBJ2-5, reads KAGVTQTPRYLIKTRGQQVTLSCSPISGHRSVSWYQQTPGQGLQFLFEYFSETQRNKGNFPGRFSGRQFSNSRSEMNVSTLELGDSALYLCASSFPQRIQYFGPGTRLLVL.

The rearrangement links TRBV6-6 to TRBJ1-1; D gene uncertain. The V gene lost 0 bases and the J gene lost 8 bases, with 13 bases spanning the gap. Germline V gene data show CDR1 as MNHNY and CDR2 as SVGAGI (reference sequence). The CDR3 is 14 residues long. Written as DNA, the CDR3 is TGTGCCAGCAGTTACTCGGAGCGGCGAATGGAAGCTTTCTTT. As protein: CASSYSERRMEAFF.

The V and J genes are TRBV7-8 and TRBJ2-5; D is possibly TRBD1 (6 bases). Germline lookup yields CDR1 SGHVS and CDR2 FQNEAQ. The CDR3 loop spans 15 amino acids. V lost 2 bases to trimming and J lost 4 bases, with 14 bases between them. The CDR3 bases are TGTGCCAGCAGCTTACAACAGGGTGGCGGAGAGACCCAGTACTTC. This encodes CASSLQQGGGETQYF.

The gene calls are TRBV10-3 and TRBJ1-6; possible D gene TRBD1, 5 bases. Trimming stripped 6 bases from V and 6 bases from J, with 9 bases between. Germline CDR1 and CDR2: ENHRY and SYGVKD. The CDR3 consists of 13 residues. CDR3 coding DNA: TGTGCCATCAGAGTAGGGGCTAATTCACCCCTCCACTTT. Translating gives CAIRVGANSPLHF.

This clonotype appeared a few times. V is TRBV19 and J is TRBJ2-1; no firm D call. V dropped 5 bases and J dropped 10 bases, with 15 bases sitting between them. The CDR3 loop spans 13 amino acids. Per germline, CDR1 LNHDA and CDR2 SQIVND (reference sequence). The CDR3 bases are TGTGCCAGTAGTTTCCCAAATCAAGGGGAGCAGTTCTTC. Translation: CASSFPNQGEQFF.

The chain is built from TRBV6-2 or TRBV6-3 and TRBJ2-7, with D possibly TRBD1 on 6 matching bases. V dropped 2 bases and J dropped 3 bases, with 17 bases sitting between them. Germline CDR1 and CDR2: MNHEY and SVGEGT. The CDR3 length is 16 residues. CDR3 protein: CASSYRGRAGDYEQYF. In nucleotides, the CDR3 is TGTGCCAGCAGTTACCGGGGCAGGGCAGGGGACTACGAGCAGTACTTC.

This clonotype was counted a few times. This chain uses TRBV12-3 or TRBV12-4 with TRBJ2-3; 9 nucleotides align to TRBD2. The CDR3 sequence is 14 residues long. V gave up 10 bases and J gave up 4 bases; unmatched junction bases: 9. The CDR3 DNA reads TGTGCCACAGCGTCGCGGGGGGGCCCAGATACGCAGTATTTT. It yields the protein CATASRGGPDTQYF.

This clonotype occurred a few times. The chain couples TRBV5-1 to TRBJ2-2; tentative D call: TRBD2 (5 bases). The length of the CDR3 is 14 residues. V was cut by 2 bases and J by 5 bases, with 10 bases left in between. Germline lookup yields CDR1 SGHRS and CDR2 YFSETQ. The CDR3 DNA follows: TGCGCCAGCAGCTTACTAGATCCAACCGGGGAGCTGTTTTTT. Protein: CASSLLDPTGELFF.

This clonotype came up many times. The chain has TRBV6-5 and TRBJ2-3, with 10 nucleotides matching TRBD1. Germline CDR1 reads MNHEY; CDR2 reads SVGAGI. Germline trimming cut 6 bases from V and 6 bases from J; bases unmatched to any gene: 6. The CDR3 spans 14 residues. Here the CDR3 DNA reads TGTGCCAGCAGCAGACAGGGGGCTGGGGATACGCAGTATTTT. Amino acids: CASSRQGAGDTQYF.

V is TRBV9 and J is TRBJ2-3; 9 nucleotides line up with TRBD2. The V gene end was trimmed by 3 bases and the J gene end by 4 bases; junction bases not matched to a gene: 6. In germline, CDR1 is SGDLS, CDR2 YYNGEE. This CDR3 comprises 15 residues. The DNA for the CDR3 is TGTGCCAGCAGCGGAGCGGGGGGCAGGGCAGATACGCAGTATTTT. It encodes CASSGAGGRADTQYF.

The table lists this clonotype with a few counts. The chain joins TRBV7-2 to TRBJ2-4, with D perhaps matching TRBD2 (5 bases). The CDR3 covers 15 residues. The germline V gene has CDR1 SGHTA and CDR2 FQGNSA. V lost 5 bases to trimming and J lost 4 bases, with 15 bases between them. In nucleotides, the CDR3 is TGTGCCAGCAGCCTCTCACTAGGGCGTAAAAACATTCAGTACTTC. Translated: CASSLSLGRKNIQYF.

This chain joins TRBV7-2 and TRBJ2-3; TRBD2 aligns across 12 bases. V gave up 5 bases and J gave up 9 bases; unmatched junction bases: 9. Germline V gene data show CDR1 as SGHTA and CDR2 as FQGNSA. The CDR3 is 15 amino acids. The CDR3 DNA is TGTGCCAGCAGCCCAGGACTAGCGGGGCGTGTGACGCAGTATTTT. Protein product: CASSPGLAGRVTQYF.

The rearrangement links TRBV15 to TRBJ2-3; weak D call: TRBD1 (6 bases). Trimming cost V 8 bases and J 1 base, with 13 bases left between them. The germline CDR1 and CDR2 sequences are LNHNV and YYDKDF (reference sequence). This CDR3 region has 14 residues. The CDR3 loop reads CATSQGFGTDTQYF. The DNA of the CDR3 is TGTGCCACCTCCCAGGGGTTCGGCACAGATACGCAGTATTTT.

In this sample, this clonotype turned up a few times. The chain uses TRBV5-1 and TRBJ1-6; 7 nucleotides match TRBD1. Trimming took 4 bases from V and 6 from J; bases not matched to a gene: 10. The germline gives CDR1 SGHRS, CDR2 YFSETQ. There are 16 residues in the CDR3. The DNA of the CDR3 is TGCGCCAGCAGCCCTGGGACAGCACTGGCTAATTCACCCCTCCACTTT. It encodes CASSPGTALANSPLHF.

This clonotype occurred many times. The genes are TRBV5-1 and TRBJ2-3; D call uncertain. Trimming took 4 bases from V and 1 from J, leaving 7 bases between them. Germline V gene sequence: CDR1 SGHRS, CDR2 YFSETQ. This CDR3 has 13 residues. CDR3 region: CASSEPGTDTQYF. The CDR3 DNA sequence: TGCGCCAGCAGCGAACCAGGCACAGATACGCAGTATTTT.

V usage is TRBV27 and J usage is TRBJ2-3; D might be TRBD2 (5 bases). The CDR3 totals 13 residues. V was clipped by 8 bases and J by 6 bases, with 15 bases between them. Germline V gene sequence: CDR1 MNHEY, CDR2 SMNVEV (reference sequence). The CDR3 reads CASRDSGVDTQYF. CDR3 in DNA: TGTGCCAGCCGGGATTCCGGGGTCGATACGCAGTATTTT.

The V gene is TRBV3-2, the J gene TRBJ1-1. TRBV3-2 is a recognized pseudogene. The CDR3 runs to 15 residues. For the CDR3, the DNA is TGTGCCAGCAGCCAAGGGCCCGACCACATCACTGAAGCTTTCTTT. Translated, it gives CASSQGPDHITEAFF.

V gene TRBV11-2 combines with J gene TRBJ2-1; D is perhaps TRBD2 (5 bases). The germline V gene has CDR1 SGHAT and CDR2 FQNNGV. V lost 5 bases, J lost 6 bases, and 14 bases lay in between. The CDR3 length is 14 residues. CDR3 nucleotide sequence: TGTGCCAGCAGCCACGGAGGTACCTTCAATGAGCAGTTCTTC. It specifies CASSHGGTFNEQFF.

This clonotype has more than one count but fewer than ten. V is TRBV6-5 and J is TRBJ1-6; no clear D gene. This CDR3 has 15 residues. Trimming took 0 bases from V and 6 from J, leaving 9 bases between them. Germline loops: CDR1 MNHEY, CDR2 SVGAGI. For the CDR3, the DNA is TGTGCCAGCAGTTACTCGGGTGGCGGTAATTCACCCCTCCACTTT. Translated, it gives CASSYSGGGNSPLHF.

The V and J genes are TRBV20-1 and TRBJ1-2; 8 bases map to TRBD1. CDR1 and CDR2 from the germline V gene are DFQATT and SNEGSKA (reference sequence). With 5 bases clipped from V and 7 bases from J, the junction kept 18 bases outside the gene matches. The CDR3 loop spans 16 amino acids. The CDR3: CSAGARGPESRGGYTF. Written as DNA, the CDR3 is TGCAGTGCTGGTGCCAGGGGGCCGGAATCGAGAGGTGGCTACACCTTC.

This chain links TRBV6-6 with TRBJ1-1; D unclear. The CDR3 is made up of 11 amino acids. Per germline, CDR1 MNHNY and CDR2 SVGAGI (reference sequence). The germline V and J ends were trimmed by 6 bases and 8 bases, with 10 bases remaining between them. CDR3 sequence (DNA): TGTGCCAGCAGCCAGAGAGGAGAAGCTTTCTTT. It codes for CASSQRGEAFF.